This is a list of T cell receptor beta chains from one sample in a study of blood T cell dynamics during melanoma immunotherapy. The repertoire was sequenced with immunoSEQ multiplex PCR; TCRdb's copy has only in-frame clones and lacks some. The sample holds around 4,300 clones; nearly 98% are singletons and the top ten take 1.2%. The specimen comprised effector memory CD8+ T cells from blood, sampled from a patient treated with checkpoint blockade. The source of these receptors is a human donor with melanoma. Each CDR3 is given with its conserved first and last residue. The order of the fields is clone size, D gene, V gene, J gene, CDR3 protein, CDR3 DNA. A D gene is named only where the DNA matches it firmly. Size tells how often a clone was seen (once, few, many) or the class of an expanded clone, and some rows leave it out.

-	TRBD1	TRBV13	TRBJ2-1	CASSSGQGVDNEQFF	TGTGCCAGCAGCTCGGGACAGGGGGTTGACAATGAGCAGTTCTTC
-	-	TRBV9	TRBJ1-5	CASSTGDAEYQPQHF	TGTGCCAGCAGCACCGGGGATGCCGAATATCAGCCCCAGCATTTT
-	-	TRBV27	TRBJ1-1	CASSSRTVDTEAFF	TGTGCCAGCAGCTCCAGGACAGTGGACACTGAAGCTTTCTTT
-	-	TRBV6-5	TRBJ2-2	CASSYYTGELFF	TGTGCCAGCAGTTATTACACCGGGGAGCTGTTTTTT
-	TRBD1	TRBV9	TRBJ2-7	CASSVGGGRGEQYF	TGTGCCAGCAGCGTAGGAGGGGGCAGGGGGGAGCAGTACTTC
-	-	TRBV5-6	TRBJ2-7	CASSLGLASYEQYF	TGTGCCAGCAGCTTGGGCCTAGCCAGTTACGAGCAGTACTTC
-	-	TRBV6-5	TRBJ1-5	CASSYMGAGQPQHF	TGTGCCAGCAGTTATATGGGGGCGGGCCAGCCCCAGCATTTT
-	-	TRBV29-1	TRBJ1-2	CSVEDPRQNYGYTF	TGCAGCGTTGAAGATCCGCGACAGAACTATGGCTACACCTTC
-	-	TRBV19	TRBJ1-1	CASSMSRNTEAFF	TGTGCCAGTAGTATGTCCAGGAACACTGAAGCTTTCTTT
-	TRBD1	TRBV9	TRBJ1-3	CASSVGDSEGNTIYF	TGTGCCAGCAGCGTAGGGGACAGTGAAGGAAACACCATATATTTT
-	-	TRBV9	TRBJ1-2	CASSVAREGSYGYTF	TGTGCCAGCAGCGTAGCAAGGGAAGGGAGCTATGGCTACACCTTC
-	TRBD2	TRBV28	TRBJ2-1	CASSPGTSGRPRYNEQFF	TGTGCCAGCAGTCCAGGGACTAGCGGGAGGCCTCGATACAATGAGCAGTTCTTC
-	TRBD2	TRBV9	TRBJ2-1	CASSASGRYNEQFF	TGTGCCAGCAGCGCTAGCGGGAGGTACAATGAGCAGTTCTTC
-	-	TRBV28	TRBJ2-7	CASSFRPGKGDEQYF	TGTGCCAGCAGTTTCCGTCCCGGGAAGGGGGACGAGCAGTACTTC
-	TRBD1	TRBV9	TRBJ1-2	CASSGIGTAVPFNYGYTF	TGTGCCAGCAGCGGGATCGGGACAGCCGTCCCTTTTAACTATGGCTACACCTTC
-	-	TRBV6-5	TRBJ1-1	CASSYDGNTEAFF	TGTGCCAGCAGTTACGACGGAAACACTGAAGCTTTCTTT
-	TRBD2	TRBV5-6	TRBJ2-3	CASSLALAGVTDTQYF	TGTGCCAGCAGCTTGGCCTTAGCGGGGGTCACAGATACGCAGTATTTT
once	-	TRBV6-5	TRBJ1-1	CASSYREGDTEAFF	TGTGCCAGCAGTTACCGTGAGGGGGACACTGAAGCTTTCTTT
-	-	TRBV28	TRBJ1-1	CASRITGAELGAFF	TGTGCCAGCAGAATAACGGGGGCAGAGTTGGGGGCTTTCTTT
-	-	TRBV4-2	TRBJ1-4	CASSQDSRVNEKLFF	TGTGCCAGCAGCCAAGATTCGAGGGTTAATGAAAAACTGTTTTTT
-	TRBD1	TRBV7-6	TRBJ2-6	CASSQRFPQGVSGANVLTF	TGTGCCAGCAGCCAACGCTTCCCGCAGGGGGTCTCTGGGGCCAACGTCCTGACTTTC
-	-	TRBV27	TRBJ2-3	CASSPGTDTQYF	TGTGCCAGCAGTCCAGGCACAGATACGCAGTATTTT
-	-	TRBV21-1	TRBJ2-7	CASSTPGQAYEQYF	TGTGCCAGCAGCACCCCCGGACAGGCCTACGAGCAGTACTTC
-	TRBD2	TRBV9	TRBJ2-7	CASSVAGLAGSSYEQYF	TGTGCCAGCAGCGTAGCAGGACTAGCGGGGAGCTCCTACGAGCAGTACTTC
once	-	TRBV28	TRBJ2-1	CAVSSDIYNEQFF	TGTGCCGTTAGTAGTGACATATACAATGAGCAGTTCTTC
-	-	TRBV10-3	TRBJ1-2	CAISESPGSYGYTF	TGTGCCATCAGTGAGTCGCCGGGCTCCTATGGCTACACCTTC
-	-	TRBV28	TRBJ1-4	CASSLHTLNEKLFF	TGTGCCAGCAGCTTACACACTCTTAATGAAAAACTGTTTTTT
-	-	TRBV5-4	TRBJ2-1	CASSWDSNEQFF	TGTGCCAGCAGTTGGGACTCCAATGAGCAGTTCTTC
-	TRBD2	TRBV2	TRBJ2-1	CASSFKTSGSLLDNEQFF	TGTGCCAGCAGTTTTAAGACTAGCGGCTCCCTTCTGGACAATGAGCAGTTCTTC
-	TRBD1	TRBV6-7	TRBJ1-2	CASRTGWCYTF	TGTGCCAGCCGGACAGGGTGGTGCTACACCTTC
-	-	TRBV13	TRBJ2-7	CASSLSRDSYEQYF	TGTGCCAGCAGCTTGTCCAGGGACTCCTACGAGCAGTACTTC
once	-	TRBV4-1	TRBJ2-7	CASSQKTGNYEQYF	TGCGCCAGCAGCCAAAAGACAGGCAACTACGAGCAGTACTTC
-	TRBD2	TRBV7-6	TRBJ2-5	CASSISGRGGRGETQYF	TGTGCCAGCAGCATTAGTGGCCGCGGGGGGCGGGGAGAGACCCAGTACTTC
-	-	TRBV6-5	TRBJ1-2	CASSLGVSRGYTF	TGTGCCAGCAGCCTCGGAGTTTCTAGGGGCTACACCTTC
-	-	TRBV5-1	TRBJ2-7	CASSSDSEQLTYEQYF	TGCGCCAGCAGCTCAGACTCCGAGCAATTAACCTACGAGCAGTACTTC
-	-	TRBV11-2	TRBJ2-7	CASSWGPDYEQYF	TGTGCCAGCAGCTGGGGACCTGACTACGAGCAGTACTTC
once	-	TRBV19	TRBJ1-5	CASSIRDSNQPQHF	TGTGCCAGTAGTATCAGGGATAGCAATCAGCCCCAGCATTTT
-	-	TRBV9	TRBJ2-7	CASGGTPEF	TGTGCCAGCGGGGGGACGCCAGAATTC
-	-	TRBV27	TRBJ2-3	CASSPGSSFSDTQYF	TGTGCCAGCAGTCCGGGGTCCAGTTTTTCAGATACGCAGTATTTT
-	-	TRBV28	TRBJ2-7	CASSLSLWSYEQYF	TGTGCCAGCAGTTTATCCCTTTGGTCCTACGAGCAGTACTTC
-	TRBD2	TRBV7-9	TRBJ2-1	CASSPGLAGVSEQFF	TGTGCCAGCAGTCCTGGACTAGCGGGAGTCTCTGAGCAGTTCTTC
once	TRBD2	TRBV10-2	TRBJ2-1	CASSTSGGSSYNEQFF	TGCGCCAGCAGTACTAGCGGGGGGAGCTCCTACAATGAGCAGTTCTTC
-	-	TRBV28	TRBJ1-1	CASSRSRLRTEAFF	TGTGCCAGCAGCCGATCCCGGTTGCGCACTGAAGCTTTCTTT
-	-	TRBV5-1	TRBJ2-3	CASSLYPSTDTQYF	TGCGCCAGCAGCTTGTACCCGAGCACAGATACGCAGTATTTT
-	-	TRBV9	TRBJ1-2	CASDRFNYGYTF	TGTGCCAGCGACCGATTCAACTATGGCTACACCTTC